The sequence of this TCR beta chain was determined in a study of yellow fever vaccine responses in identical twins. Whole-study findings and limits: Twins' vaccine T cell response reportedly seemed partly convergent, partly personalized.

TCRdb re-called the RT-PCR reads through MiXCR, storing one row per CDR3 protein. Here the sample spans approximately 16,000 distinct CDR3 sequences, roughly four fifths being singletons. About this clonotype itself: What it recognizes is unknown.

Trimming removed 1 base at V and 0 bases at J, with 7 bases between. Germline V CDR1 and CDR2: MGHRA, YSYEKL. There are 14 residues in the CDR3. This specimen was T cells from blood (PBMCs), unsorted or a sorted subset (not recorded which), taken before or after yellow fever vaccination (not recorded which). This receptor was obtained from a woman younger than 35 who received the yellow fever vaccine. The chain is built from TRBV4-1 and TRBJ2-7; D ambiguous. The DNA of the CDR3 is TGCGCCAGCAGCCAAGCGACGAACTCCTACGAGCAGTACTTC. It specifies CASSQATNSYEQYF.